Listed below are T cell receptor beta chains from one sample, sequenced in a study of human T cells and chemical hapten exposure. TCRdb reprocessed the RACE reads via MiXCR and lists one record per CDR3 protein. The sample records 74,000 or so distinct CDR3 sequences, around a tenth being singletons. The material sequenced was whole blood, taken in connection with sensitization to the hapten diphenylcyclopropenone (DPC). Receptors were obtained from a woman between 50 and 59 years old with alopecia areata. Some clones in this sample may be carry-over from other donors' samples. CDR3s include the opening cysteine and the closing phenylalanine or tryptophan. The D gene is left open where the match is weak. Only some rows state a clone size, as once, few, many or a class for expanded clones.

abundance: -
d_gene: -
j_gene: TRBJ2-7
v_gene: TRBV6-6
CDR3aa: CASKSGSAGYEQYF
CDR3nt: TGTGCCAGCAAAAGTGGGTCGGCAGGCTACGAGCAGTACTTC

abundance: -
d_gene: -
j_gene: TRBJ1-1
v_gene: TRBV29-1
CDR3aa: CSVVSPEAFF
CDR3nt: TGCAGCGTTGTTTCCCCTGAAGCTTTCTTT

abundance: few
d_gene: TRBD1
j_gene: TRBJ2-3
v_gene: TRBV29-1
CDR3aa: CSTGTGGRNTQYF
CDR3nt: TGCAGCACGGGGACAGGGGGCAGAAATACGCAGTATTTT

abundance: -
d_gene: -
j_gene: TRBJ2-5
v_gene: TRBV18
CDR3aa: CASSPGPGRPETQYF
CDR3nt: TGTGCCAGCTCGCCTGGGCCGGGGCGCCCCGAGACCCAGTACTTC

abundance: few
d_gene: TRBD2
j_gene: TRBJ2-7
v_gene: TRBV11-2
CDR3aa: CASSLGLAAPYEQYF
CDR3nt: TGTGCCAGCAGCTTAGGACTAGCGGCGCCCTACGAGCAGTACTTC

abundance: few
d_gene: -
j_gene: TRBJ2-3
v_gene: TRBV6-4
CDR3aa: CASSDQGLRTDTQYF
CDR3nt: TGTGCCAGCAGTGACCAGGGCCTAAGGACAGATACGCAGTATTTT

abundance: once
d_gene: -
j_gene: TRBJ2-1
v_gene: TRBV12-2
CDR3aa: CASRGADRTYNEQFF
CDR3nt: TGTGCAAGTCGCGGGGCGGACAGGACCTACAATGAGCAGTTCTTC

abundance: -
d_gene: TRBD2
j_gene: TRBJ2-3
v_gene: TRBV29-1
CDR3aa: CSVETFGSLLGGADTQYF
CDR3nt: TGCAGCGTTGAAACATTCGGCAGCCTCCTTGGGGGGGCAGATACGCAGTATTTT

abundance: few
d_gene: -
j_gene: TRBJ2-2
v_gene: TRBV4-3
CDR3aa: CASSQDSNTGELFF
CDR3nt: TGCGCCAGCAGCCAAGACTCGAACACCGGGGAGCTGTTTTTT

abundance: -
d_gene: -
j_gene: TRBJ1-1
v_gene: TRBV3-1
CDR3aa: CASSQEPAAAFF
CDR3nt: TGTGCCAGCAGCCAAGAACCAGCGGCGGCTTTCTTT

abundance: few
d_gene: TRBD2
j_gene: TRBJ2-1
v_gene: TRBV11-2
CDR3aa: CASSSGLASNNEQFF
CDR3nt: TGTGCCAGCAGCTCGGGACTAGCGTCGAACAATGAGCAGTTCTTC

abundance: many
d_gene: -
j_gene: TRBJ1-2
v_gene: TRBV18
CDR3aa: CASSSAGLNYGYTF
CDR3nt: TGTGCCAGCTCGTCGGCCGGACTTAACTATGGCTACACCTTC

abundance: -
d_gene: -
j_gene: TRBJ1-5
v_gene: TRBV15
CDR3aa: CATSLGRDQPQHF
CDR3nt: TGTGCCACCAGCTTGGGGAGGGATCAGCCCCAGCATTTT

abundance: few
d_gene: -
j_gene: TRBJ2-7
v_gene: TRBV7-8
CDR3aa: CASSPGGGYEQYF
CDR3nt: TGTGCCAGCAGCCCAGGGGGAGGATACGAGCAGTACTTC

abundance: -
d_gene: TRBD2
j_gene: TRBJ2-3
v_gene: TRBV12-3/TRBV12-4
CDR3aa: CASSLVLGLAGEDTQYF
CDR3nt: TGTGCCAGCAGTTTAGTTCTGGGACTAGCGGGAGAAGATACGCAGTATTTT

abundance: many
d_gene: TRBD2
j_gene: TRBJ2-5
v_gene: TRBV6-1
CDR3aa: CASGSPGPLAGQETQYF
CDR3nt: TGTGCCAGCGGGAGCCCGGGGCCCCTAGCGGGCCAAGAGACCCAGTACTTC

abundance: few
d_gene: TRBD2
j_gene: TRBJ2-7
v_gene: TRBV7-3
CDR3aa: CASSLSSGSGSYEQYF
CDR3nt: TGTGCCAGCAGCCTCTCCAGCGGGAGTGGATCCTACGAGCAGTACTTC

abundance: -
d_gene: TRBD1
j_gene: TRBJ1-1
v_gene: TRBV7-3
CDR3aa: CASSSLQGAEAFF
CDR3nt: TGTGCCAGCAGCTCGTTACAGGGGGCTGAAGCTTTCTTT

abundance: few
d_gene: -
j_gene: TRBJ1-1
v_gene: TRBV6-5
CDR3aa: CASSWNRQLNTEAFF
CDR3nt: TGTGCCAGCAGTTGGAACCGACAGTTGAACACTGAAGCTTTCTTT

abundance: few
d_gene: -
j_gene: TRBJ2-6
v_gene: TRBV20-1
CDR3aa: CSARVQGSGANVLTF
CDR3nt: TGCAGTGCTAGAGTACAAGGTTCTGGGGCCAACGTCCTGACTTTC

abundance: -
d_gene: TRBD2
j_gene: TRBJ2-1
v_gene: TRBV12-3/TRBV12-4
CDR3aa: CASSFHRGSESGSRSNEQFF
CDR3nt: TGTGCCAGCAGTTTCCACCGGGGGTCGGAAAGCGGGAGCAGGAGCAATGAGCAGTTCTTC

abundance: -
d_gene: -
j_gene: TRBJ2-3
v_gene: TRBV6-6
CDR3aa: CASSYSALEDTQYF
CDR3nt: TGTGCCAGCAGTTACTCAGCCCTGGAAGATACGCAGTATTTT